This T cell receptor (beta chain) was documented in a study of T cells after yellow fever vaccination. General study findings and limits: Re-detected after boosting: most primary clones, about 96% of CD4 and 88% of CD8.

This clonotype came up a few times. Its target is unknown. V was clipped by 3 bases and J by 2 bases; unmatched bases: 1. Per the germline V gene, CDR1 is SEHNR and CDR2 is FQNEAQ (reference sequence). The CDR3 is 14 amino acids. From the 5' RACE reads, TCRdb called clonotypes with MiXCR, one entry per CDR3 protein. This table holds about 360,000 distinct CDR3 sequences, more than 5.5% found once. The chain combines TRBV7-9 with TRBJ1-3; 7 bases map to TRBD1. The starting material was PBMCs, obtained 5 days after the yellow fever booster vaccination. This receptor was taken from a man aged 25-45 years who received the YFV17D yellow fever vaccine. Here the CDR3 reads CASSLTGTGNTIYF. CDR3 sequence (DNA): TGTGCCAGCAGCTTGACAGGGACTGGAAACACCATATATTTT.